This TCR beta chain emerged from a study of T cells in Graves' hyperthyroidism and ophthalmopathy. This clonotype appeared a few times. Diagnoses used clinical symptoms, serum thyroxine and TRAb, thyroid ultrasound and orbital computed tomography. Amplified TCR beta CDR3 regions derived from RNA transcripts. The HTBI primer set drove a first-round RT-PCR of the TCR CDR3. Via MiXCR, TCRdb re-called the multiplex PCR reads, giving one row per CDR3 protein. The repertoire holds approximately 640,000 distinct CDR3 sequences, with roughly 15% as singletons. Sequencing was done on a sample of blood. The clonotype was recovered from a woman between 25 and 40 years old with Graves' hyperthyroidism.

CDR3 sequence: CASRSPGQVQPQHF. DNA for the CDR3: TGTGCCAGCAGATCACCGGGACAGGTCCAGCCCCAGCATTTT. The rearrangement uses TRBV6-1 and TRBJ1-5; TRBD1 matches 8 bases. CDR3 size: 14 residues. Germline CDR1 reads MNHNS; CDR2 reads SASEGT. V lost 6 bases, J lost 7 bases, and 8 bases stayed unmatched.